A single sample gave rise to the 21 T cell receptor beta chains below, sequenced in a study of CD8 T cells in ankylosing spondylitis. These receptors' antigens are unknown. Study-level findings and limits: The study identified a TCR beta motif of under ten highly homologous variants that appeared characteristic of ankylosing spondylitis blood.

Using its own MiXCR run on the 5' RACE reads, TCRdb lists one record per CDR3 protein. The table records about 480,000 distinct CDR3 sequences, 17% of them present only once. Sequencing input: blood, either unsorted or a sorted T cell fraction (not recorded which). All receptors derive from a male donor with ankylosing spondylitis.

This clonotype was counted ten times or more. The chain joins TRBV7-9 to TRBJ2-1, with 8 bases that match TRBD1. Germline V gene sequence: CDR1 SEHNR, CDR2 FQNEAQ (reference sequence). The CDR3 covers 14 residues. V lost 2 bases, J lost 5 bases, and 2 bases stayed unmatched. CDR3 loop: CASSLQGADNEQFF. CDR3 nucleotide sequence: TGTGCCAGCAGCTTACAGGGGGCAGACAATGAGCAGTTCTTC.

This clonotype turned up a few times. The chain couples TRBV15 to TRBJ1-5; D is unresolved. CDR3 length: 14 residues. Trimming removed 7 bases at V and 3 bases at J, with 13 bases between. In germline, CDR1 is LNHNV, CDR2 YYDKDF (reference sequence). The CDR3 DNA reads TGTGCCACCACCATGACGGGATCCAATCAGCCCCAGCATTTT. Protein sequence: CATTMTGSNQPQHF.

The rearrangement joins TRBV7-9 to TRBJ2-7; no clear D. V lost 1 base, J lost 4 bases, and 11 bases lay in between. The length of the CDR3 is 14 residues. Germline V gene lookup returns CDR1 SEHNR and CDR2 FQNEAQ (reference sequence). The CDR3 here is CASSLDSWRYEQYF. The CDR3 coding sequence is TGTGCCAGCAGCTTAGATAGCTGGCGATACGAGCAGTACTTC.

This chain uses TRBV29-1 with TRBJ1-1; TRBD1 matches 8 bases. This CDR3 spans 15 amino acids. The J segment lost 0 bases and the V segment lost 4 bases, leaving 7 bases of the junction unmatched. Per the germline V gene, CDR1 is SQVTM and CDR2 is ANQGSEA. This chain's CDR3 is CSVGGRQGMNTEAFF. The CDR3 DNA reads as TGCAGCGTTGGGGGGAGACAGGGGATGAACACTGAAGCTTTCTTT.

This clonotype was detected a few times. The gene calls are TRBV7-3 and TRBJ1-1; no clear D gene. The germline V and J ends were trimmed by 1 base and 4 bases, with 13 bases remaining between them. Germline assignment: CDR1 SGHTA and CDR2 FQGTGA. The CDR3 is 15 amino acids. DNA for the CDR3: TGTGCCAGCAGCTTAATTCCGGGCTTGAGCACTGAAGCTTTCTTT. Translating gives CASSLIPGLSTEAFF.

This clonotype was counted at least ten times. The CDR3 nucleotides are TGCAGCGCCTCGGGGGGGCCGAGCTCCTACAATGAGCAGTTCTTC. This encodes CSASGGPSSYNEQFF. The chain joins TRBV29-1 to TRBJ2-1; 8 nucleotides align to TRBD2. The germline V gene encodes CDR1 SQVTM and CDR2 ANQGSEA. Trimming at V came to 7 bases and at J to 0 bases, leaving 8 bases not matched to a gene. This CDR3 is 15 amino acids long.

The V call is TRBV27, the J call TRBJ2-7; 8 bases fit TRBD1. The germline V gene has CDR1 MNHEY and CDR2 SMNVEV (reference sequence). The CDR3 loop spans 15 amino acids. V dropped 6 bases and J dropped 3; count of bases not matched to a gene: 10. The CDR3 loop reads CASSRNPGQVYEQYF. The CDR3 DNA sequence: TGTGCCAGCAGCCGCAATCCGGGACAGGTCTACGAGCAGTACTTC.

V and J are TRBV2 and TRBJ1-5; D remains ambiguous. The V gene lost 4 bases and the J gene lost 0 bases, with 7 bases spanning the gap. In germline, CDR1 is SNHLY, CDR2 FYNNEI. The CDR3 totals 14 residues. This chain's CDR3 is CASSGEYSNQPQHF. The CDR3, as DNA: TGTGCCAGCAGTGGGGAGTATAGCAATCAGCCCCAGCATTTT.

This clonotype came up a few times. The chain links TRBV20-1 to TRBJ2-3, with D uncertain. The CDR3 loop spans 13 amino acids. V lost 3 bases, J lost 1 base, and 8 bases lay in between. In germline, CDR1 is DFQATT, CDR2 SNEGSKA (reference sequence). The CDR3 is CSASRGGTDTQYF. In DNA, the CDR3 is TGCAGTGCTAGTCGCGGCGGCACAGATACGCAGTATTTT.

The gene calls are TRBV27 and TRBJ2-1, with 11 bases that match TRBD1. Trimming took 1 base from V and 7 from J; bases not matched to a gene: 3. Germline V gene data show CDR1 as MNHEY and CDR2 as SMNVEV (reference sequence). This CDR3 has 15 amino acids. DNA of the CDR3: TGTGCCAGCAGTTTATTGGGGACAGGGGGTAATGAGCAGTTCTTC. Protein product: CASSLLGTGGNEQFF.

The chain recombines TRBV20-1 with TRBJ2-5; a weak D match, TRBD2 (6 bases). The V end was cut by 0 bases, the J end by 4 bases, with 18 bases between. The length of the CDR3 is 16 residues. CDR1 DFQATT and CDR2 SNEGSKA come from the germline V gene (reference sequence). The CDR3 DNA is TGCAGTGCTAGAGATCTCCACGGGGGAGCCCTAGAGACCCAGTACTTC. Its translation: CSARDLHGGALETQYF.

The CDR3 DNA follows: TGCGCCAGCAGCGGTACGGACAGGTCCTCTGGAAACACCATATATTTT. This sequence encodes CASSGTDRSSGNTIYF. The chain has TRBV4-1 and TRBJ1-3; 7 bases match TRBD1. This CDR3 has 16 amino acids. With 5 bases clipped from V and 0 bases from J, the junction kept 7 bases outside the gene matches. The germline CDR1 and CDR2 sequences are MGHRA and YSYEKL.

This clonotype has just a few counts. The V gene is TRBV12-3 or TRBV12-4, the J gene TRBJ1-3; D is unclear. V was cut by 5 bases and J by 3 bases, with 5 bases left in between. CDR3 length equals 12 residues. The CDR3 DNA reads TGTGCCAGCAGTGGACTTGGAAACACCATATATTTT. Its translation: CASSGLGNTIYF.

This clonotype was found a few times. The V call is TRBV19, the J call TRBJ2-7; TRBD2 agrees at 15 bases. The CDR3 sequence is 15 residues long. Looked up from germline, CDR1 is LNHDA and CDR2 is SQIVND (reference sequence). V lost 6 bases and J lost 5; bases outside the gene matches: 5. CDR3 protein: CASSKRTSGRDEQYF. CDR3 in DNA: TGTGCCAGTAGCAAGAGGACTAGCGGGAGGGACGAGCAGTACTTC.

V usage is TRBV29-1 and J usage is TRBJ1-1; a possible D gene is TRBD1 (5 bases). CDR3 length: 11 residues. CDR1 and CDR2 (germline): SQVTM, ANQGSEA. The V end lost 4 bases, the J end lost 9 bases, and 12 bases lay between the germline ends. This chain's CDR3 is CSVVAGPKAFF. The CDR3 nucleotides are TGCAGCGTTGTGGCGGGGCCTAAAGCTTTCTTT.

In its sample, this clonotype was seen a few times. This chain's CDR3 is CASSIGTKSTDTQYF. DNA of the CDR3: TGTGCCAGCAGTATAGGGACTAAATCGACAGATACGCAGTATTTT. The rearrangement uses TRBV3-1 and TRBJ2-3; TRBD2 matches 7 bases. The ends lost 6 bases at V and 3 bases at J; junction bases unmatched: 9. This CDR3 has 15 amino acids. Germline V gene data show CDR1 as LGHDT and CDR2 as YNNKEL (reference sequence).

This rearrangement joins TRBV3-1 to TRBJ2-3; 8 bases align to TRBD1. V shed 4 bases, J shed 1 base, and the junction held 10 bases outside the gene matches. This CDR3 has 17 amino acids. CDR1 and CDR2 (germline): LGHDT, YNNKEL (reference sequence). In DNA form, the CDR3 reads TGTGCCAGCAGCCGGGCCTCGACAGGGGTTGGCACAGATACGCAGTATTTT. It translates to CASSRASTGVGTDTQYF.

V is TRBV6-1 and J is TRBJ2-1; TRBD2 matches 8 bases. This CDR3 region has 14 residues. Trimming removed 6 bases from V and 6 bases from J; junction bases left unmatched: 7. Germline V lookup: CDR1 MNHNS, CDR2 SASEGT. The CDR3 DNA reads as TGTGCCAGCAGGACTAGCGCCCTTGGCAATGAGCAGTTCTTC. Translating gives CASRTSALGNEQFF.

The V call is TRBV5-6, the J call TRBJ2-2; possibly TRBD1 or TRBD2 for D (5 bases each). The CDR3 has 16 amino acids. Germline V gives CDR1 SGHDT, CDR2 YYEEEE. V was trimmed by 0 bases and J by 3 bases, leaving 12 bases between them. The DNA of the CDR3 is TGTGCCAGCAGCTTGGCACGGGGCGCGGACACCGGGGAGCTGTTTTTT. Translated: CASSLARGADTGELFF.

This clonotype appeared a few times. V gene TRBV5-1 combines with J gene TRBJ2-5; 11 bases align to TRBD2. Trimming removed 6 bases from V and 3 bases from J; junction bases left unmatched: 7. The germline V gene has CDR1 SGHRS and CDR2 YFSETQ. The CDR3 is 15 residues long. The CDR3 loop is CASTVAGGPEETQYF. The CDR3 DNA reads TGCGCCAGCACCGTAGCGGGGGGGCCGGAAGAGACCCAGTACTTC.

The CDR3 nucleotides are TGTGCCAGCAGTTTGCGGCCAGCCCAGGAGACCCAGTACTTC. Its translation is CASSLRPAQETQYF. The chain is built from TRBV27 and TRBJ2-5, with D uncertain. V was pared by 3 bases and J by 5 bases, with 13 bases between. There are 14 residues in the CDR3. Germline lookup yields CDR1 MNHEY and CDR2 SMNVEV (reference sequence).